The T cell receptor (beta chain) under discussion was sequenced for a study of shared clonotypes between healthy human individuals. How the authors handled the data: Without quality scores, immunoSEQ junctional reads could not be filtered like full-length reads. TCRdb's copy holds only in-frame clones and misses some; the assay was immunoSEQ multiplex PCR. V and J calls and clone size are as listed in that table; D and trimming were resolved from the DNA. The sample shows around 2,000,000 clones, 85% to 95% of them seen only once. V lost 3 bases, J lost 0 bases, and 9 bases stayed unmatched. Germline CDR1 and CDR2: SQVTM and ANQGSEA. The CDR3 extends over 16 amino acids. As regards this clone: The antigen is not known.

Naive CD8 populations comprised CD45RO-negative cells positively selected for CCR7, excluding terminally differentiated effector memory CD45RA+ cells. Overall study findings and caveats: The researchers took only blood, and tissue repertoires probably look different.

The chain joins TRBV29-1 to TRBJ2-3; TRBD2 aligns across 7 bases. Sequences were obtained from naive CD8+ T cells from PBMCs. This sequence was found in a young man in good health. Some clones in this sample may be carry-over from other donors' samples. The CDR3 sequence: CSVEGTIRASTDTQYF. CDR3 DNA sequence: TGCAGCGTTGAGGGGACTATAAGGGCGAGCACAGATACGCAGTATTTT.